The rows below give T cell receptor beta chains drawn from one sample of a study of blood T cell repertoires in COVID-19. Sequencing used immunoSEQ multiplex PCR; TCRdb keeps in-frame clones, though not all of them. The sample shows over 95,000 clones, about 88% of them seen only once. Input material: peripheral blood. The source is a woman aged 70 to 79 who had recovered from COVID-19. Each CDR3 is given with its conserved first and last residue. The order of the fields is V gene, CDR3 protein.

v_call: TRBV19; cdr3_aa: CASSHSRRTDTQYF
v_call: TRBV4-2; cdr3_aa: CASSQVYYGTEAFF
v_call: TRBV7-9; cdr3_aa: CASSEGGGAGSGPQHF
v_call: TRBV6-6; cdr3_aa: CASRRDSSYEQYF
v_call: TRBV12-3/TRBV12-4; cdr3_aa: CASSLGGEQFF
v_call: TRBV19; cdr3_aa: CATKGDFSNQPQHF
v_call: TRBV28; cdr3_aa: CASRGVVNYNEQFF
v_call: TRBV15; cdr3_aa: CATAFGQGREQYF
v_call: TRBV19; cdr3_aa: CASNKGGRYTGELFF
v_call: TRBV18; cdr3_aa: CASSPSVYEQYF
v_call: TRBV30; cdr3_aa: CAWSGQSYEQYF
v_call: TRBV27; cdr3_aa: CASSNGGMPYGYTF
v_call: TRBV9; cdr3_aa: CASSVARPSGYNEQFF
v_call: TRBV28; cdr3_aa: CASSLYRAGGAKDTQYF
v_call: TRBV5-1; cdr3_aa: CASSFRGLEQYF
v_call: TRBV5-4; cdr3_aa: CASSPGTAPYNEQFF
v_call: TRBV20-1; cdr3_aa: CSALGQPAQHF
v_call: TRBV11-2; cdr3_aa: CASSVDRGGEQYF
v_call: TRBV4-2; cdr3_aa: CASSQGGGNTDTQYF
v_call: TRBV20-1; cdr3_aa: CSASFSPETQYF
v_call: TRBV24-1; cdr3_aa: CATSDHGTGTGKMSQYF
v_call: TRBV7-8; cdr3_aa: CASRQTVVGGEQYF
v_call: TRBV11-2; cdr3_aa: CASSLDLVTDYGYTF